These 8 T cell receptor beta chains were sequenced from one sample in a study of CD8 T cells in Susac syndrome. Random hexamers served to reverse transcribe about 0.5 to 1 ug RNA. TCRdb re-called the immunoSEQ multiplex PCR reads through MiXCR, storing one row per CDR3 protein. The top ten hold 0.1% of the sample, which has about 210,000 distinct CDR3 sequences, roughly 94% seen once. The source material was CD4+ T cells from PBMCs. Receptor source: a human donor in good health.

This sequence joins TRBV20-1 and TRBJ2-4; TRBD1 agrees at 8 bases. CDR3 length: 14 amino acids. V was clipped by 0 bases and J by 6 bases; unmatched bases: 4. Germline lookup yields CDR1 DFQATT and CDR2 SNEGSKA (reference sequence). The CDR3 loop reads CSAREHRGINIQYF. CDR3 bases: TGCAGTGCTAGAGAGCACAGGGGGATAAACATTCAGTACTTC.

The chain employs TRBV5-1 and TRBJ2-1; D might be TRBD1 or TRBD2, each matching 6 bases. There are 15 residues in the CDR3. V was shortened by 4 bases and J by 2 bases, with 13 bases between the two germline ends. Germline V gives CDR1 SGHRS, CDR2 YFSETQ. The CDR3 protein is CASSRGPQPYNEQFF. DNA of the CDR3: TGCGCCAGCAGCCGGGGGCCCCAGCCCTACAATGAGCAGTTCTTC. The whole variable domain, remainder taken from reference TRBV5-1 and TRBJ2-1, is KAGVTQTPRYLIKTRGQQVTLSCSPISGHRSVSWYQQTPGQGLQFLFEYFSETQRNKGNFPGRFSGRQFSNSRSEMNVSTLELGDSALYLCASSRGPQPYNEQFFGPGTRLTVL.

The rearrangement uses TRBV15 and TRBJ2-3, with D unclear. The germline CDR1 and CDR2 sequences are LNHNV and YYDKDF (reference sequence). The CDR3 spans 14 residues. V gave up 3 bases and J gave up 0 bases, with 7 bases separating them. CDR3 loop: CATSSTRSTDTQYF. The CDR3 bases are TGTGCCACCAGCAGTACCCGGAGCACAGATACGCAGTATTTT. Supplemented by reference TRBV15 and TRBJ2-3, the full variable domain reads DAMVIQNPRYQVTQFGKPVTLSCSQTLNHNVMYWYQQKSSQAPKLLFHYYDKDFNNEADTPDNFQSRRPNTSFCFLDIRSPGLGDTAMYLCATSSTRSTDTQYFGPGTRLTVL.

The V call is TRBV30, the J call TRBJ2-3; tentatively, D is TRBD2 (5 bases). The CDR3 totals 13 residues. Trimming shortened V by 0 bases and J by 6 bases, and 10 bases separated the two germline ends. Germline V gene data show CDR1 as GTSNPN and CDR2 as SVGIG (reference sequence). The DNA of the CDR3 is TGTGCCTGGAGTGTAAGGCAGCGGGATACGCAGTATTTT. Its protein product is CAWSVRQRDTQYF.

In its sample, this clonotype was seen a few times. The V call is TRBV3-1, the J call TRBJ1-1, with unresolved D. CDR3 size: 13 residues. The V gene lost 6 bases and the J gene lost 1 base, with 9 bases spanning the gap. CDR1 and CDR2 (germline): LGHDT, YNNKEL (reference sequence). The CDR3 region has the DNA TGTGCCAGCAGTCCCTCAGGGAACACTGAAGCTTTCTTT. Its translation: CASSPSGNTEAFF.

This clonotype was observed once. The V and J genes are TRBV18 and TRBJ1-2; 8 bases match TRBD1. The CDR3 contains 17 residues. Germline V gives CDR1 KGHSH, CDR2 LQKENI. With 3 bases clipped from V and 4 bases from J, the junction kept 13 bases outside the gene matches. The chain's CDR3 is CASSPISQGASTYGYTF. The CDR3 DNA is TGTGCCAGCTCACCGATCTCCCAGGGGGCTTCCACCTATGGCTACACCTTC. The full variable domain, completed using reference TRBV18 and TRBJ1-2, is NAGVMQNPRHLVRRRGQEARLRCSPMKGHSHVYWYRQLPEEGLKFMVYLQKENIIDESGMPKERFSAEFPKEGPSILRIQQVVRGDSAAYFCASSPISQGASTYGYTFGSGTRLTVV.

This chain uses TRBV7-8 with TRBJ2-3; D not certain. Germline CDR1 SGHVS, CDR2 FQNEAQ. V dropped 5 bases and J dropped 3 bases, with 9 bases sitting between them. CDR3 length: 13 amino acids. The CDR3 sequence: CASSPLWTDTQYF. CDR3 DNA sequence: TGTGCCAGCAGCCCCCTGTGGACAGATACGCAGTATTTT. The entire variable domain, with the rest obtained from reference TRBV7-8 and TRBJ2-3, is as follows: GAGVSQSPRYKVAKRGQDVALRCDPISGHVSLFWYQQALGQGPEFLTYFQNEAQLDKSGLPSDRFFAERPEGSVSTLKIQRTQQEDSAVYLCASSPLWTDTQYFGPGTRLTVL.

V and J are TRBV20-1 and TRBJ1-1; D gene ambiguous. Trimming cost V 0 bases and J 0 bases, with 8 bases left between them. The CDR3 sequence is 14 residues long. Germline V gene data show CDR1 as DFQATT and CDR2 as SNEGSKA (reference sequence). The CDR3 region is CSARDPGMNTEAFF. CDR3 DNA: TGCAGTGCTAGAGATCCGGGGATGAACACTGAAGCTTTCTTT.